This is a list of T cell receptor beta chains from one sample in a study of response to subunit inactivated influenza vaccine. TCRdb independently ran MiXCR on the RT-PCR reads; one entry per CDR3 protein. The sample holds some 190,000 distinct CDR3 sequences, under 15% seen once. This material consisted of CD8+ T cells sorted from PBMCs, taken 4 to 6 days after vaccination. The receptors originated from a man in his fifties who received an inactivated influenza vaccine. Each CDR3 is given with its conserved first and last residue.

cdr3_aa: CASSFADSNQPQHF; v_call: TRBV28
cdr3_aa: CASSVGDRDSGELFF; v_call: TRBV10-2
cdr3_aa: CASSYSVGLAGDSDTQYF; v_call: TRBV6-5
cdr3_aa: CASSLEDSLYYSNQPQHF; v_call: TRBV12-3/TRBV12-4
cdr3_aa: CASSVETTSGNEQFF; v_call: TRBV9
cdr3_aa: CATSRDRRASSYEQYF; v_call: TRBV15
cdr3_aa: CASSLTLATSSYNEQFF; v_call: TRBV28
cdr3_aa: CAISEPFGGTGDSNEQFF; v_call: TRBV10-3
cdr3_aa: CASSQDLGGTQYF; v_call: TRBV4-3
cdr3_aa: CSARDINRPYGYTF; v_call: TRBV20-1
cdr3_aa: CASSQDSSPNEQFF; v_call: TRBV4-3
cdr3_aa: CASSPVLEGLYGEQFF; v_call: TRBV7-9
cdr3_aa: CSVELRRVGNTGELFF; v_call: TRBV29-1
cdr3_aa: CASSLEMVTGFAFF; v_call: TRBV7-9
cdr3_aa: CASSQSLGQLNQPQHF; v_call: TRBV4-1
cdr3_aa: CATMGNTEAFF; v_call: TRBV6-2/TRBV6-3
cdr3_aa: CASSQVGSSYNEQFF; v_call: TRBV4-1
cdr3_aa: CSARPQFPYEQYF; v_call: TRBV20-1
cdr3_aa: CASSLAPDYEQYF; v_call: TRBV7-8
cdr3_aa: CASSGVAGEDTQYF; v_call: TRBV27
cdr3_aa: CASSLAPHPGELFF; v_call: TRBV27
cdr3_aa: CASSINGWETQYF; v_call: TRBV19
cdr3_aa: CASSSGGGANYNEQFF; v_call: TRBV9
cdr3_aa: CATSSTRQAHTEAFF; v_call: TRBV15
cdr3_aa: CAISDVGAHNSPLHF; v_call: TRBV10-3
cdr3_aa: CASSGTALGNTIYF; v_call: TRBV2
cdr3_aa: CSVNYGTAETQYF; v_call: TRBV29-1
cdr3_aa: CSARDHRRGQETQYF; v_call: TRBV20-1
cdr3_aa: CATSRERGAEAFF; v_call: TRBV15
cdr3_aa: CASSLNWGGETQYF; v_call: TRBV12-3/TRBV12-4
cdr3_aa: CASSYGTGVSGELFF; v_call: TRBV6-5
cdr3_aa: CASSRTDSTYEQYF; v_call: TRBV9
cdr3_aa: CASSPMLAGATDTQYF; v_call: TRBV4-3
cdr3_aa: CSVLTGGSSGELFF; v_call: TRBV29-1
cdr3_aa: CASSPSGGAGDEQYF; v_call: TRBV28
cdr3_aa: CSVRGGGGELFF; v_call: TRBV29-1
cdr3_aa: CASSSGAGGLYEQYF; v_call: TRBV12-3/TRBV12-4
cdr3_aa: CASSQDWREGGYTF; v_call: TRBV4-3
cdr3_aa: CASSQDTGVTGNEQFF; v_call: TRBV4-3